This passage covers 12 T cell receptor beta chains from one sample sequenced in a study of T cells in Graves' hyperthyroidism and ophthalmopathy. Researchers amplified the TCR beta CDR3 regions from RNA transcripts. The HTBI primer set was used in a first-round RT-PCR of the TCR CDR3. TCRdb processed the multiplex PCR reads anew with MiXCR; each CDR3 protein has one entry. The sample shows 350,000 to 500,000 distinct CDR3 sequences, approximately 15% of them seen only once. The sample consisted of blood. These receptors were obtained from a woman aged 18 to 35 with Graves' hyperthyroidism.

This clonotype appeared many times. Here the CDR3 DNA reads TGTGCCAGCAGAGGCCGTCGACGGGAGGAAACTGAAGCTTTCTTT. Translating it yields CASRGRRREETEAFF. This rearrangement joins TRBV6-1 to TRBJ1-1; D is undetermined. The CDR3 contains 15 residues. Germline CDR1 reads MNHNS; CDR2 reads SASEGT. With 6 bases removed from V and 5 bases from J, the gap between germline ends came to 19 bases.

CDR3 in amino acids: CAISGKTRGGRLNEQFF. CDR3 nucleotides: TGTGCCATCAGTGGAAAGACTCGCGGCGGGAGGTTGAATGAGCAGTTCTTC. V usage is TRBV10-3 and J usage is TRBJ2-1; 8 bases are a match to TRBD2. The CDR3 spans 17 residues. V lost 4 bases to trimming and J lost 7 bases; unmatched junction nucleotides: 15. Looked up from germline, CDR1 is ENHRY and CDR2 is SYGVKD.

The chain joins TRBV7-2 to TRBJ2-2; perhaps TRBD1 as D (5 bases). Germline assignment: CDR1 SGHTA and CDR2 FQGNSA. CDR3 length equals 15 residues. V lost 2 bases and J 6 bases, leaving 13 bases between the germline ends. The CDR3 spells CASSLWQGLPGELFF. As DNA, the CDR3 is TGTGCCAGCAGCTTATGGCAGGGTCTGCCCGGGGAGCTGTTTTTT.

This clonotype has ten or more counts. The chain employs TRBV2 and TRBJ1-2; D may be TRBD1 (5 bases). Germline CDR1 reads SNHLY; CDR2 reads FYNNEI. CDR3 size: 13 residues. Trimming left V 4 bases short and J 9 bases short, with 15 bases between. This CDR3 reads CASSVAVGGSYTF. CDR3 sequence (DNA): TGTGCCAGCAGTGTAGCCGTCGGGGGGAGCTACACCTTC.

The table lists this clonotype with many counts. This chain links TRBV7-8 with TRBJ2-1; 8 nucleotides align to TRBD2. The ends lost 4 bases at V and 0 bases at J; junction bases unmatched: 8. CDR1 and CDR2 from the germline V gene are SGHVS and FQNEAQ. CDR3 length: 17 residues. CDR3: CASSSELSGSSYNEQFF. CDR3 DNA: TGTGCCAGCAGCTCCGAACTAAGCGGGAGCTCCTACAATGAGCAGTTCTTC. Variable domain in full (rest from reference TRBV7-8 and TRBJ2-1): GAGVSQSPRYKVAKRGQDVALRCDPISGHVSLFWYQQALGQGPEFLTYFQNEAQLDKSGLPSDRFFAERPEGSVSTLKIQRTQQEDSAVYLCASSSELSGSSYNEQFFGPGTRLTVL.

There are many counts of this clonotype. The CDR3 loop reads CASSVLAGGNYNEQFF. For the CDR3, the DNA is TGTGCCAGCAGCGTTCTAGCGGGAGGGAACTACAATGAGCAGTTCTTC. The chain combines TRBV2 with TRBJ2-1; the match to TRBD2 covers 12 bases. The germline V gene encodes CDR1 SNHLY and CDR2 FYNNEI. The J segment lost 3 bases and the V segment lost 6 bases, leaving 6 bases of the junction unmatched. The CDR3 runs to 16 residues.

This sequence joins TRBV14 and TRBJ2-5; 7 positions agree with TRBD2. The trim removed 1 base at V and 9 bases at J, leaving 5 bases unmatched. This CDR3 has 13 residues. CDR1 SGHDN and CDR2 FVKESK come from the germline V gene. In DNA, the CDR3 is TGTGCCAGCAGCCAAGCTAGCGGTGGAGCCCAGTACTTC. Translation gives CASSQASGGAQYF.

The genes are TRBV29-1 and TRBJ1-2; 10 bases map to TRBD1. V shed 2 bases and J 8 bases; nucleotides not matched to a gene: 17. In germline, CDR1 is SQVTM, CDR2 ANQGSEA. The CDR3 consists of 17 residues. The chain's CDR3 is CSVERRGGPTGGRGYTF. CDR3 nucleotide sequence: TGCAGCGTTGAAAGGAGGGGAGGTCCGACAGGGGGCAGGGGCTACACCTTC.

The chain couples TRBV5-1 to TRBJ2-5, with a possible D match to TRBD1 (5 bases). The CDR3 length is 15 residues. Germline loops: CDR1 SGHRS, CDR2 YFSETQ. Trimming left V 7 bases short and J 1 base short, with 17 bases between. The CDR3 bases are TGCGCCAGCCAGAAATTCCCGCAGGGCCAAGAGACCCAGTACTTC. This encodes CASQKFPQGQETQYF.

This clonotype was recorded many times. The rearrangement uses TRBV5-6 and TRBJ1-2, with D uncertain. Deletions cut 3 bases from V and 10 bases from J, with 19 bases between. This CDR3 comprises 14 residues. The germline V gene encodes CDR1 SGHDT and CDR2 YYEEEE. CDR3 in amino acids: CASSSFILGSSYTF. The CDR3 bases are TGTGCCAGCAGCTCCTTTATCCTGGGATCATCCTACACCTTC.

The table lists this clonotype with many counts. The chain is built from TRBV30 and TRBJ2-7, with a weak D call TRBD1 (5 bases). CDR1 and CDR2 (germline): GTSNPN, SVGIG (reference sequence). The CDR3 has 12 amino acids. V was pared by 2 bases and J by 6 bases, with 11 bases between. CDR3 coding DNA: TGTGCCTGGAGTCAGGGATTCGCCGAGCAGTACTTC. Amino acid sequence: CAWSQGFAEQYF. Full variable domain (outside the CDR3, taken from reference TRBV30 and TRBJ2-7): SQTIHQWPATLVQPVGSPLSLECTVEGTSNPNLYWYRQAAGRGLQLLFYSVGIGQISSEVPQNLSASRPQDRQFILSSKKLLLSDSGFYLCAWSQGFAEQYFGPGTRLTVT.

This clonotype was detected only a few times. This rearrangement joins TRBV20-1 to TRBJ2-7; D not certain. This CDR3 contains 11 residues. V lost 3 bases, J lost 4 bases, and 7 bases lay in between. Looked up from germline, CDR1 is DFQATT and CDR2 is SNEGSKA (reference sequence). The CDR3 region has the DNA TGCAGTGCTAGTTATGGGTACGAGCAGTACTTC. It codes for CSASYGYEQYF.